The 2 T cell receptor beta chains below all came from one sample that was sequenced in a study of cytomegalovirus exposure and HLA in healthy donors. PCR amplification relied on 60 Vbeta primers (plus 13 Jbeta primers). The data were produced by immunoSEQ multiplex PCR, yet TCRdb's version contains in-frame clones alone and is incomplete. The sample lists 150,000 to 200,000 clones; 65% to 90% were seen once. The sample consisted of PBMCs. The source is a human donor in good health.

To note about this clone: The sample carries other DNA sequences with the same CDR3. The genes are TRBV2 and TRBJ1-1, with D possibly being TRBD1 (5 bases). V lost 8 bases to trimming and J lost 3 bases, with 13 bases between them. Per germline, CDR1 SNHLY and CDR2 FYNNEI. This CDR3 is built from 13 residues. The CDR3 DNA is TGTGCCAGCTCAACCGGCAGGGACACTGAAGCTTTCTTT. Its translation: CASSTGRDTEAFF.

The J gene is TRBJ1-6, the V gene TRBV5-6; the match to TRBD1 covers 7 bases. The CDR3 loop spans 13 amino acids. CDR1 is SGHDT, CDR2 YYEEEE, per germline. V trimming: 3 bases; J trimming: 10 bases; junction bases outside the gene matches: 4. The CDR3 coding sequence is TGTGCCAGCAGCTCGGCGACAGGGTCACCCCTCCACTTT. The encoded protein is CASSSATGSPLHF.